This T cell receptor beta chain derives from a study of cytomegalovirus exposure and HLA in healthy donors. General study findings and limits: It has been reported that TCR beta sequences accurately predicted the HLA-A and HLA-B alleles of most subjects. More clonal expansion characterized HLA-associated TCR beta chains than equally common others in a later analysis. A likely sequencing artifact accounted for one observed cluster of highly shared sequence variants.

Both 60 Vbeta primers and 13 Jbeta primers went into the PCR. The assay was immunoSEQ multiplex PCR, and TCRdb's table has in-frame clones only and misses some. The profile shows around 100,000 clones, around three quarters of them singletons. The CDR3 totals 15 residues. Germline CDR1 reads SGHNT; CDR2 reads YENEEA. With 5 bases removed from V and 2 bases from J, the gap between germline ends came to 13 bases. This clone showed up just once. Its specificity is unknown. The material sequenced was PBMCs. The rearrangement joins TRBV11-3 to TRBJ1-5; D is perhaps TRBD1 (5 bases). The receptor comes from a man in his thirties or forties in good health and CMV-seropositive. The CDR3 DNA sequence: TGTGCCAGCAGCCTCCACGTGACAGGCAATCAGCCCCAGCATTTT. Amino acid sequence: CASSLHVTGNQPQHF.